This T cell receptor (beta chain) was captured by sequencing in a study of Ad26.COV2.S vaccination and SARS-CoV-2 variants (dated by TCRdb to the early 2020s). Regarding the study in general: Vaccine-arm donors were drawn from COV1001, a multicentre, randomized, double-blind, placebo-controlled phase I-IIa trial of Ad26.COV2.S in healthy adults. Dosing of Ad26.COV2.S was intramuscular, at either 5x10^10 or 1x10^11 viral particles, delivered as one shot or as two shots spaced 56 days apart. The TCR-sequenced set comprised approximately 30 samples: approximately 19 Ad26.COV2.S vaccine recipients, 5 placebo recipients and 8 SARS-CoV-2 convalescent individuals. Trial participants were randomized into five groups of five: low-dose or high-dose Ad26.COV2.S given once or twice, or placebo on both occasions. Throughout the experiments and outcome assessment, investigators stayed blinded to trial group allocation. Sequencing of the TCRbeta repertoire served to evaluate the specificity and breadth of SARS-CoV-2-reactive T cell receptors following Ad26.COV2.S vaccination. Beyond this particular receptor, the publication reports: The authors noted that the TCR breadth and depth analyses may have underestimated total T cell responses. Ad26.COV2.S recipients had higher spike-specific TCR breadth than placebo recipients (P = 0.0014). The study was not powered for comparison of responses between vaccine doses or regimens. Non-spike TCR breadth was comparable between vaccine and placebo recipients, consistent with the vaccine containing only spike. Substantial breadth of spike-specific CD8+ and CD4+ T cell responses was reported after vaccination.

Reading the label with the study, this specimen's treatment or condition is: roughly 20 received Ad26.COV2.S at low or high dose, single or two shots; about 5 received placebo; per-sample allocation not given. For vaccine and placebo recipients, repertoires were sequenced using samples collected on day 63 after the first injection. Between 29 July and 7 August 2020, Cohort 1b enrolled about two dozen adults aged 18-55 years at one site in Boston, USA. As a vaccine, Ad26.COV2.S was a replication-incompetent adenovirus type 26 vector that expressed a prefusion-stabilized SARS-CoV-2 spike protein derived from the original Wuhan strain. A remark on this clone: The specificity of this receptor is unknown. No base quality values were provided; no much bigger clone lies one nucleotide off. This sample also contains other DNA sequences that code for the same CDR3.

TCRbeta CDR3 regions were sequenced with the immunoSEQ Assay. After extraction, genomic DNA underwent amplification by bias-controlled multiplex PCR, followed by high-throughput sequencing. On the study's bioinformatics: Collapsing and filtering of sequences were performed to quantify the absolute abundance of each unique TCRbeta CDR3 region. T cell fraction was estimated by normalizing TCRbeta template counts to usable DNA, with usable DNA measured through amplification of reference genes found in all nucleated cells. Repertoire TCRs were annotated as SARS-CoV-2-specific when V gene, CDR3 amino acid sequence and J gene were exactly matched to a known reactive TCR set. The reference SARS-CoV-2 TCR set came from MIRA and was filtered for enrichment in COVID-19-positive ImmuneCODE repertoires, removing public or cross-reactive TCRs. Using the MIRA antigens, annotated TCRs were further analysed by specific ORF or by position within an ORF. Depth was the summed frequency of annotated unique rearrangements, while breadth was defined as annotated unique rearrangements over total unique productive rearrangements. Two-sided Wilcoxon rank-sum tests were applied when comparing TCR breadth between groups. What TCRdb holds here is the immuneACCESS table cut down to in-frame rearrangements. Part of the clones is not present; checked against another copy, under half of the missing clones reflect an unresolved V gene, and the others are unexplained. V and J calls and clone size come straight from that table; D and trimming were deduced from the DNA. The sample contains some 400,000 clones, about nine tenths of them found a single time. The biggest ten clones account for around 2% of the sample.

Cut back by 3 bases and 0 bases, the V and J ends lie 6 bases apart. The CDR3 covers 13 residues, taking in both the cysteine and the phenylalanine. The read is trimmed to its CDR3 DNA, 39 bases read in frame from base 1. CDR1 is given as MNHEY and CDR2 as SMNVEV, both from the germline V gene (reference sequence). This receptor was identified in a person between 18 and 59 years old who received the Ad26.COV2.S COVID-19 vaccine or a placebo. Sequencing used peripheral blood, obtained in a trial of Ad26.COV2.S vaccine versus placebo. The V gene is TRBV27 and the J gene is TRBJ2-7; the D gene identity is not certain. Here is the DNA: TGTGCCAGCAGTTTCCGCGGCTCCTACGAGCAGTACTTC. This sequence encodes CASSFRGSYEQYF.